One and the same sample provided the 28 T cell receptor beta chains below, sequenced in a study of blood T cell repertoires in COVID-19. Here immunoSEQ multiplex PCR was the method, and the copy in TCRdb shows in-frame clones only, minus some. In the table there are approximately 350,000 clones, approximately 88% of which are singletons. The sample comprised peripheral blood. The source of these receptors is a woman under 40 with COVID-19, enrolled during active disease.

The gene calls are TRBV7-6 and TRBJ2-3; TRBD1 aligns across 12 bases. Germline values: CDR1 SGHVS, CDR2 FNYEAQ. The length of the CDR3 is 16 residues. The trim removed 5 bases at V and 6 bases at J, leaving 9 bases unmatched. The DNA for the CDR3 is TGTGCCAGCAGCGCGACAAGGGACAGGGGGCTTGATACGCAGTATTTT. Protein: CASSATRDRGLDTQYF.

The chain is built from TRBV2 and TRBJ1-5; D perhaps matches TRBD1 (5 bases). The germline V and J ends were trimmed by 2 bases and 4 bases, with 9 bases remaining between them. This CDR3 spans 14 amino acids. Looked up from germline, CDR1 is SNHLY and CDR2 is FYNNEI. For the CDR3, the DNA is TGTGCCAGCAGTGAACAGGGCAGAAATCAGCCCCAGCATTTT. It encodes CASSEQGRNQPQHF.

This chain links TRBV5-8 with TRBJ1-2, with 9 bases fitting TRBD1. Germline V lookup: CDR1 SGHTS, CDR2 YDEGEE. The CDR3 loop spans 15 amino acids. The V segment lost 3 bases and the J segment 8 bases; nucleotides outside the gene matches: 11. In DNA form, the CDR3 reads TGTGCCAGCAGCTACCAGGGGACAGGGATCAACGGCTACACCTTC. Protein sequence: CASSYQGTGINGYTF.

The chain employs TRBV6-7 and TRBJ2-6; D might be TRBD2 (6 bases). TRBV6-7 is annotated as an ORF whose role is uncertain. This CDR3 is 20 amino acids long. V lost 0 bases and J lost 0, with 18 bases in between. In DNA, the CDR3 is TGTGCCAGCAGTTACTCGATTTTGGGACTCCCGTTCTCTGGGGCCAACGTCCTGACTTTC. Its translation: CASSYSILGLPFSGANVLTF.

The chain employs TRBV2 and TRBJ2-1; 7 bases fit TRBD2. The CDR3 runs to 13 residues. Looked up from germline, CDR1 is SNHLY and CDR2 is FYNNEI. V dropped 7 bases and J dropped 7; count of bases not matched to a gene: 7. CDR3 region: CASMGLTVNEQFF. CDR3 DNA sequence: TGTGCCAGCATGGGACTAACCGTAAATGAGCAGTTCTTC.

This chain links TRBV2 with TRBJ2-5; 7 bases are shared with TRBD2. Germline values: CDR1 SNHLY, CDR2 FYNNEI. Losses at the gene ends were 2 bases for V and 5 bases for J; bases not matched to a gene: 11. The CDR3 runs to 16 residues. CDR3 in amino acids: CASSEIAALGGETQYF. CDR3 DNA sequence: TGTGCCAGCAGTGAAATAGCAGCGCTCGGGGGGGAGACCCAGTACTTC.

The rearrangement joins TRBV14 to TRBJ2-5; 7 nucleotides match TRBD1. This CDR3 region has 16 residues. Looked up from germline, CDR1 is SGHDN and CDR2 is FVKESK. The V segment lost 4 bases and the J segment 4 bases; nucleotides outside the gene matches: 12. Here the CDR3 DNA reads TGTGCCAGCAGCCCTCGGACAGGACGCGCTCGAGAGACCCAGTACTTC. As protein: CASSPRTGRARETQYF.

The chain has TRBV7-2 and TRBJ2-2; maybe TRBD1 (6 bases). The CDR3 spans 15 residues. Trimming removed 5 bases at V and 0 bases at J, with 10 bases between. Germline values: CDR1 SGHTA, CDR2 FQGNSA. CDR3 sequence reads: CASSPGHANTGELFF. The CDR3 coding sequence is TGTGCCAGCAGCCCGGGACACGCGAACACCGGGGAGCTGTTTTTT. Variable domain in full (rest from reference TRBV7-2 and TRBJ2-2): GAGVSQSPSNKVTEKGKDVELRCDPISGHTALYWYRQSLGQGLEFLIYFQGNSAPDKSGLPSDRFSAERTGGSVSTLTIQRTQQEDSAVYLCASSPGHANTGELFFGEGSRLTVL.

DNA for the CDR3: TGTGCCAGCAGCTACAGAAACACCGGGGAGCTGTTTTTT. Amino acids: CASSYRNTGELFF. The chain links TRBV5-6 to TRBJ2-2, with D hard to call. Germline lookup yields CDR1 SGHDT and CDR2 YYEEEE. Between the trimmed V and J ends, which lost 3 bases and 2 bases, there was a span of 5 bases. This CDR3 contains 13 residues.

This sequence joins TRBV19 and TRBJ2-5; 13 bases match TRBD2. Trimming at V came to 5 bases and at J to 3 bases, leaving 15 bases not matched to a gene. The CDR3 is 19 amino acids. Germline values: CDR1 LNHDA, CDR2 SQIVND (reference sequence). The CDR3 here is CASSERRGTSGIVEETQYF. The CDR3 DNA reads as TGTGCCAGTAGTGAGAGACGCGGGACTAGCGGGATAGTAGAAGAGACCCAGTACTTC.

The chain uses TRBV18 and TRBJ2-3; D might be TRBD1 (6 bases). Germline CDR1 reads KGHSH; CDR2 reads LQKENI. V lost 3 bases to trimming and J lost 3 bases, with 10 bases between them. The CDR3 is made up of 14 amino acids. The CDR3, as DNA: TGTGCCAGCTCACCGCAGGGGAATACAGATACGCAGTATTTT. This translates into CASSPQGNTDTQYF.

The chain combines TRBV5-5 with TRBJ2-1; 8 bases map to TRBD1. The CDR3 has 19 amino acids. Trimming removed 2 bases from V and 5 bases from J; junction bases left unmatched: 18. CDR1 and CDR2 from the germline V gene are SGHKS and YYEKEE (reference sequence). CDR3 residues: CASSFFGWQGAGKDNEQFF. In DNA form, the CDR3 reads TGTGCCAGCAGCTTTTTCGGGTGGCAGGGGGCGGGGAAGGACAATGAGCAGTTCTTC.

The chain has TRBV5-1 and TRBJ2-1; the D gene is possibly TRBD2 (5 bases). The length of the CDR3 is 15 residues. The germline CDR1 and CDR2 sequences are SGHRS and YFSETQ. Trimming shortened V by 0 bases and J by 6 bases, and 13 bases separated the two germline ends. CDR3 sequence: CASSLGHRGFNEQFF. CDR3 in DNA: TGCGCCAGCAGCTTGGGGCACCGGGGATTCAATGAGCAGTTCTTC.

This rearrangement joins TRBV6-2 or TRBV6-3 to TRBJ2-3, with 10 bases identical to TRBD2. Germline CDR1 MNHEY, CDR2 SVGEGT. This CDR3 region has 17 residues. Trimming cost V 6 bases and J 5 bases; bases outside gene matches: 14. DNA for the CDR3: TGTGCCAGCAGCCTAGAGACTTCTAGCGGGAGTGAAGATACGCAGTATTTT. Its translation: CASSLETSSGSEDTQYF.

The chain recombines TRBV16 with TRBJ1-5; tentatively, D is TRBD1 (5 bases). This CDR3 has 14 residues. Germline V gene sequence: CDR1 KGHSY, CDR2 FQNENV. V was pared by 2 bases and J by 3 bases, with 8 bases between. CDR3 protein: CASSQPGYNQPQHF. The CDR3 nucleotides are TGTGCCAGCAGCCAACCAGGGTACAATCAGCCCCAGCATTTT.

This clone has a count of ten or more. The chain uses TRBV6-2 or TRBV6-3 and TRBJ2-6, with D possibly being TRBD2 (5 bases). This CDR3 contains 15 residues. Germline V lookup: CDR1 MNHEY, CDR2 SVGEGT. V lost 6 bases and J 2 bases, leaving 11 bases between the germline ends. Here the CDR3 DNA reads TGTGCCAGCAGCCCAACTAGTACTGGGGCCAACGTCCTGACTTTC. Amino acids: CASSPTSTGANVLTF.

J is TRBJ1-4 and V is TRBV27, with a possible D match to TRBD1 (6 bases). The CDR3 runs 14 residues. The V end lost 6 bases, the J end lost 6 bases, and 14 bases lay between the germline ends. Per germline, CDR1 MNHEY and CDR2 SMNVEV (reference sequence). The CDR3 region is CASRPTGKYEKLFF. CDR3 DNA sequence: TGTGCCAGCAGGCCTACAGGGAAGTATGAAAAACTGTTTTTT.

The genes are TRBV5-1 and TRBJ2-5, with D maybe TRBD2 (6 bases). Trimming pared 0 bases from V and 5 bases from J, leaving 17 bases between. Germline CDR1 reads SGHRS; CDR2 reads YFSETQ. The CDR3 is made up of 16 amino acids. The CDR3 DNA reads as TGCGCCAGCAGCTTGGGGGACCTCATGAGCGGGGAGACCCAGTACTTC. It specifies CASSLGDLMSGETQYF.

The gene calls are TRBV4-3 and TRBJ1-1; no definite D call. The V gene's germline CDR1 is LGHNA and CDR2 YSLEER. V was shortened by 6 bases and J by 5 bases, with 7 bases between the two germline ends. The CDR3 covers 11 residues. The CDR3 loop reads CASRSGTEAFF. The CDR3 DNA follows: TGCGCCAGCAGGTCGGGGACTGAAGCTTTCTTT.

The chain is built from TRBV19 and TRBJ2-3; TRBD2 matches at 8 bases. This CDR3 is 15 amino acids long. Germline-derived CDR1 and CDR2 are LNHDA and SQIVND (reference sequence). J lost 7 bases, V lost 3 bases, and 9 bases had no gene match. The CDR3 DNA follows: TGTGCCAGTAGTATTCTAGCGGGCAGTGGAAATACGCAGTATTTT. It is translated as CASSILAGSGNTQYF.

This rearrangement joins TRBV19 to TRBJ2-7; TRBD1 agrees at 8 bases. The germline CDR1 and CDR2 sequences are LNHDA and SQIVND (reference sequence). The CDR3 length is 14 residues. J was trimmed by 5 bases and V by 5 bases; bases with no gene match: 8. CDR3 sequence (DNA): TGTGCCAGTAGTGCGAACAAGGACAGGGACGAGCAGTACTTC. It yields the protein CASSANKDRDEQYF.

The J gene is TRBJ2-5, the V gene TRBV19, with TRBD2 matching over 7 bases. The V gene's germline CDR1 is LNHDA and CDR2 SQIVND (reference sequence). The junction had 8 bases not matched to a gene; V was cut back by 3 bases and J by 1 base. The CDR3 sequence is 16 residues long. DNA for the CDR3: TGTGCCAGTAGTATTACGGGCGGGAGCCCCCAAGAGACCCAGTACTTC. Residues: CASSITGGSPQETQYF.

The V and J genes are TRBV6-2 or TRBV6-3 and TRBJ1-4; D is perhaps TRBD1 (6 bases). Between the trimmed V and J ends, which lost 2 bases and 4 bases, there was a span of 20 bases. The CDR3 totals 18 residues. In germline, CDR1 is MNHEY, CDR2 SVGEGT. CDR3: CASSYGGYGTRNNEKLFF. DNA of the CDR3: TGTGCCAGCAGTTACGGGGGTTACGGGACAAGAAATAATGAAAAACTGTTTTTT.

In its sample, this clone was seen many times. The chain couples TRBV11-3 to TRBJ1-1; TRBD1 aligns across 9 bases. The CDR3 sequence is 17 residues long. Per germline, CDR1 SGHNT and CDR2 YENEEA. Trimming took 5 bases from V and 4 from J; bases not matched to a gene: 14. The DNA for the CDR3 is TGTGCCAGCAGCCTGGGACAGGGAGTTCGGAAAGGCACTGAAGCTTTCTTT. Its protein is CASSLGQGVRKGTEAFF.

V gene TRBV27 combines with J gene TRBJ2-5; D is possibly TRBD1 (5 bases). Germline CDR1 reads MNHEY; CDR2 reads SMNVEV (reference sequence). V was shortened by 5 bases and J by 5 bases, with 12 bases between the two germline ends. The CDR3 totals 13 residues. The CDR3 region is CASSPRKGETQYF. CDR3 coding DNA: TGTGCCAGCAGTCCCCGGAAGGGGGAGACCCAGTACTTC.

Here the CDR3 reads CASSAPTSGMSDTQYF. CDR3 nucleotides: TGTGCCAGCAGTGCCCCGACTAGCGGGATGTCAGATACGCAGTATTTT. The chain combines TRBV2 with TRBJ2-3; 11 nucleotides agree with TRBD2. The junction had 7 bases not matched to a gene; V was cut back by 4 bases and J by 4 bases. This CDR3 contains 16 residues. In germline, CDR1 is SNHLY, CDR2 FYNNEI.

The gene calls are TRBV7-9 and TRBJ1-4; D is unresolved. The CDR3 is 14 amino acids. V was shortened by 6 bases and J by 5 bases, with 13 bases between the two germline ends. Germline CDR1 is SEHNR and CDR2 is FQNEAQ (reference sequence). CDR3 sequence: CASSPPSRNEKLFF. CDR3 sequence (DNA): TGTGCCAGCAGTCCTCCTAGCCGGAATGAAAAACTGTTTTTT. The full variable domain, its missing parts supplied by reference TRBV7-9 and TRBJ1-4, is DTGVSQNPRHKITKRGQNVTFRCDPISEHNRLYWYRQTLGQGPEFLTYFQNEAQLEKSRLLSDRFSAERPKGSFSTLEIQRTEQGDSAMYLCASSPPSRNEKLFFGSGTQLSVL.

The chain uses TRBV7-9 and TRBJ2-1, with TRBD2 matching over 11 bases. The trim removed 0 bases at V and 7 bases at J, leaving 14 bases unmatched. Per germline, CDR1 SEHNR and CDR2 FQNEAQ (reference sequence). This CDR3 spans 19 amino acids. The CDR3 sequence: CASSLAGLAGGYSKNEQFF. The CDR3 DNA follows: TGTGCCAGCAGCTTAGCGGGGCTAGCGGGAGGTTATAGTAAGAATGAGCAGTTCTTC. Drawing the rest from reference TRBV7-9 and TRBJ2-1, the complete variable domain is DTGVSQNPRHKITKRGQNVTFRCDPISEHNRLYWYRQTLGQGPEFLTYFQNEAQLEKSRLLSDRFSAERPKGSFSTLEIQRTEQGDSAMYLCASSLAGLAGGYSKNEQFFGPGTRLTVL.